A selection of T cell receptor beta chains follows, all from one sample in a study of T cells in Graves' hyperthyroidism and ophthalmopathy. TCRdb independently ran MiXCR on the multiplex PCR reads; one entry per CDR3 protein. This sample has about 620,000 distinct CDR3 sequences; roughly 17% occur once, and the top ten carry around 4%. Sequenced input: blood. The receptor source for this set is a woman younger than 45 with Graves' hyperthyroidism. Each CDR3 is given without its conserved first and last residue. The D gene is left open where the match is weak.

D | J | V | CDR3
- | TRBJ2-3 | TRBV3-1 | ASSQSHHRTGTDTQY
TRBD1 | TRBJ1-5 | TRBV5-1 | ASSLGQGDSNQPQH
TRBD1 | TRBJ1-5 | TRBV28 | ASSSWDSIGNQPQH
- | TRBJ2-3 | TRBV11-2 | ASSPVGRTDTQY
- | TRBJ2-5 | TRBV11-3 | ASSLGVGDRDQY
TRBD2 | TRBJ2-1 | TRBV30 | AWNTRGLVTDEQF
TRBD2 | TRBJ2-1 | TRBV6-2/TRBV6-3 | ASSQLLAGGNNEQF
TRBD1 | TRBJ1-3 | TRBV27 | ASSSDRGNTIY
TRBD1 | TRBJ2-7 | TRBV2 | ASTPDRGAYEQY
TRBD2 | TRBJ2-3 | TRBV9 | ASSRLAGADTQY
- | TRBJ2-5 | TRBV24-1 | ATSESGTQY
- | TRBJ2-3 | TRBV6-1 | ASSEAVLTDTQY
- | TRBJ1-1 | TRBV27 | ASRGGGSPNTEAF
TRBD2 | TRBJ2-7 | TRBV7-9 | ASSLVPSGSNEQY
- | TRBJ2-3 | TRBV19 | ASSSTRQTDTQY
- | TRBJ1-1 | TRBV3-1 | ASSQEGGGEAF
TRBD2 | TRBJ2-7 | TRBV5-1 | ASSPRGGGNEQY
- | TRBJ1-5 | TRBV20-1 | SARTPQVEGPQH
- | TRBJ2-7 | TRBV7-2 | ASSLGPPGASYEQY
TRBD1 | TRBJ2-7 | TRBV12-3/TRBV12-4 | ASSNRDRYYEQY
TRBD1 | TRBJ2-2 | TRBV7-9 | ASSFRTGRLSSGELF
- | TRBJ2-7 | TRBV11-2 | ASSLAQGDREQY
TRBD2 | TRBJ2-7 | TRBV7-3 | ASSFSPGGSEQY
- | TRBJ1-2 | TRBV28 | ATQPRDYGYT
- | TRBJ2-1 | TRBV27 | ASSSRDTVYNEQF
- | TRBJ2-7 | TRBV28 | ASRNRYYEQY
TRBD1 | TRBJ1-1 | TRBV30 | AWASNPYRGNTEAF
- | TRBJ2-1 | TRBV11-2 | ASSLDGYSYNEQF
- | TRBJ2-7 | TRBV10-3 | AISESSTAGQY
- | TRBJ1-2 | TRBV7-3 | ASSLIRQEKNYGYT
- | TRBJ2-2 | TRBV2 | ASSRGNTGELF